The TCR beta chain described here comes from a study of beta chain features in type 1 diabetes. Study observations and caveats: The influence of HLA type on TCRB rearrangement stayed undetermined. There was a moderate but significant shortening of TCRB CDR3s in all four CD4+ subsets of Type 1 diabetes patients. PCR could preferentially amplify shorter templates, alike in patients and controls.

The authors reverse transcribed all of the isolated RNA, so sequencing captured expressed TCRB transcripts. Sequenced by immunoSEQ multiplex PCR; TCRdb stores in-frame clones only, minus some. The sample holds about 700,000 clones; around 15% are singletons and the top ten take 0.02% to 0.025%. V gave up 5 bases and J gave up 8 bases, with 13 bases separating them. The CDR3 is 13 amino acids. Germline lookup yields CDR1 LNHDA and CDR2 SQIVND (reference sequence). One heparinised blood draw averaging around 0.12 L was given by each donor. CD4+ cells of the naive, central memory, regulatory and stem cell-like memory types were sorted via CD45RO/CCR7/CD25/CD127/CD95/CD27. A note on this clone: Its antigen is undetermined.

Source material: naive CD4+ T cells from blood. This clonotype originated in a man younger than 35 with type 1 diabetes. The chain couples TRBV19 to TRBJ2-1, with no clear D. CDR3 amino acids: CASSPTRWDEQFF. In nucleotides, the CDR3 is TGTGCCAGTAGTCCCACCCGGTGGGATGAGCAGTTCTTC. The variable domain in full, completed from reference TRBV19 and TRBJ2-1, reads DGGITQSPKYLFRKEGQNVTLSCEQNLNHDAMYWYRQDPGQGLRLIYYSQIVNDFQKGDIAEGYSVSREKKESFPLTVTSAQKNPTAFYLCASSPTRWDEQFFGPGTRLTVL.